A single sample is the source of the 21 T cell receptor beta chains below, sequenced in a study of T cell responses to AZD1222 COVID-19 vaccine. Only in-frame clones appear in the TCRdb table, and some are missing; sequencing was by immunoSEQ multiplex PCR. Altogether about 100,000 clones are present, 92% being singletons, with the ten largest covering 1.5% to 2%. The specimen comprised peripheral blood, sampled on day 0 of AZD1222 vaccination. These receptors were collected from an adult in good health.

The chain is built from TRBV6-5 and TRBJ2-3; 10 bases agree with TRBD1. The CDR3 covers 15 residues. J lost 3 bases, V lost 6 bases, and 6 bases had no gene match. Germline V gene lookup returns CDR1 MNHEY and CDR2 SVGAGI. The CDR3 DNA is TGTGCCAGCAGCCCCGGGACAGGGGAGACAGATACGCAGTATTTT. Encoded protein: CASSPGTGETDTQYF.

The V call is TRBV28, the J call TRBJ1-2; no reliable D call. The CDR3 is made up of 16 amino acids. CDR1 is MDHEN, CDR2 SYDVKM, per germline. Trimming stripped 5 bases from V and 4 bases from J, with 20 bases between. The CDR3: CASSPVGWDGTYGYTF. In DNA form, the CDR3 reads TGTGCCAGCAGTCCAGTAGGATGGGATGGCACCTATGGCTACACCTTC.

The rearrangement uses TRBV28 and TRBJ1-4; D is uncertain. The CDR3 totals 14 residues. The germline V and J ends were trimmed by 3 bases and 2 bases, with 7 bases remaining between them. Germline CDR1 is MDHEN and CDR2 is SYDVKM. CDR3 protein: CASSLPGTNEKLFF. The CDR3 region has the DNA TGTGCCAGCAGTTTGCCCGGGACTAATGAAAAACTGTTTTTT. Full variable domain (rest looked up from reference TRBV28 and TRBJ1-4): DVKVTQSSRYLVKRTGEKVFLECVQDMDHENMFWYRQDPGLGLRLIYFSYDVKMKEKGDIPEGYSVSREKKERFSLILESASTNQTSMYLCASSLPGTNEKLFFGSGTQLSVL.

This clone turned up a few times. The chain recombines TRBV11-2 with TRBJ2-3, with a tentative D call TRBD2 (6 bases). The CDR3 spans 13 residues. The germline V and J ends were trimmed by 3 bases and 4 bases, with 8 bases remaining between them. Germline CDR1 is SGHAT and CDR2 is FQNNGV. The CDR3 coding sequence is TGTGCCAGCAGCTTGTGGGGGGCAGATACGCAGTATTTT. Protein: CASSLWGADTQYF.

The chain has TRBV7-3 and TRBJ2-1, with 8 bases lining up with TRBD2. Trimming took 5 bases from V and 7 from J; bases not matched to a gene: 7. Looked up from germline, CDR1 is SGHTA and CDR2 is FQGTGA. This CDR3 spans 14 amino acids. CDR3 region: CASSKAGLDNEQFF. The CDR3 DNA reads as TGTGCCAGCAGCAAAGCGGGACTAGATAATGAGCAGTTCTTC.

The genes are TRBV7-8 and TRBJ2-1; no clear D. The CDR3 spans 12 residues. Per the germline V gene, CDR1 is SGHVS and CDR2 is FQNEAQ. V was cut by 5 bases and J by 10 bases, with 12 bases left in between. The CDR3 sequence: CASSPRRGEQFF. Written as DNA, the CDR3 is TGTGCCAGCAGCCCCCGGCGTGGGGAGCAGTTCTTC.

The chain uses TRBV9 and TRBJ2-7; 7 bases map to TRBD1. From germline, CDR1 is SGDLS and CDR2 YYNGEE. This CDR3 is 14 amino acids long. Trimming at V came to 4 bases and at J to 0 bases, leaving 4 bases not matched to a gene. CDR3 in amino acids: CASSPRDSSYEQYF. In nucleotides, the CDR3 is TGTGCCAGCAGCCCCCGGGACAGCTCCTACGAGCAGTACTTC.

This chain links TRBV19 with TRBJ2-7; D may be TRBD1 or TRBD2 (5 bases each). Trimming shortened V by 5 bases and J by 5 bases, and 19 bases separated the two germline ends. Germline V gene data show CDR1 as LNHDA and CDR2 as SQIVND (reference sequence). The CDR3 sequence is 15 residues long. This CDR3 reads CASSPGTLSPHEQYF. The CDR3 DNA reads TGTGCCAGTAGTCCAGGGACCCTATCTCCCCACGAGCAGTACTTC.

The chain has TRBV3-1 (or the pseudogene TRBV3-2) and TRBJ2-5, with D maybe TRBD1 (6 bases). Germline lookup yields CDR1 LGHDT and CDR2 YNNKEL (reference sequence). The CDR3 is made up of 13 amino acids. Trimming took off 4 bases at V and 5 bases at J, with 11 bases between the two ends. In DNA form, the CDR3 reads TGTGCCAGCAGCCCCAGGGGTTCGGAGACCCAGTACTTC. Its protein is CASSPRGSETQYF.

The chain combines TRBV9 with TRBJ2-1, with 11 bases identical to TRBD2. CDR1 is SGDLS and CDR2 is YYNGEE in the germline V gene. This CDR3 contains 15 residues. Germline trimming cut 2 bases from V and 13 bases from J; bases unmatched to any gene: 11. CDR3 amino acids: CASSVGTSGGGLQFF. Here the CDR3 DNA reads TGTGCCAGCAGCGTCGGGACTAGCGGAGGAGGACTTCAGTTCTTC.

The chain couples TRBV18 to TRBJ1-3; D is ambiguous. Germline assignment: CDR1 KGHSH and CDR2 LQKENI. This CDR3 has 15 residues. Trimming left V 3 bases short and J 0 bases short, with 9 bases between. Written as DNA, the CDR3 is TGTGCCAGCTCACCGGACCGAAACTCTGGAAACACCATATATTTT. It codes for CASSPDRNSGNTIYF.

The J gene is TRBJ1-6, the V gene TRBV7-9, with TRBD1 as a possible D gene (5 bases). There are 16 residues in the CDR3. Germline CDR1 and CDR2: SEHNR and FQNEAQ (reference sequence). V was cut by 4 bases and J by 8 bases, with 18 bases left in between. The CDR3 nucleotides are TGTGCCAGCAGCTCCTGGGGGGTGACGGTTGATTCACCCCTCCACTTT. It encodes CASSSWGVTVDSPLHF.

This clone was recorded a few times. The J gene is TRBJ2-1, the V gene TRBV27; D is ambiguous. Deletions cut 4 bases from V and 7 bases from J, with 8 bases between. The germline CDR1 and CDR2 sequences are MNHEY and SMNVEV (reference sequence). The CDR3 runs 12 residues. The CDR3 sequence: CASSSPKNEQFF. The CDR3 DNA reads TGTGCCAGCAGTTCTCCTAAAAATGAGCAGTTCTTC.

The gene calls are TRBV28 and TRBJ1-1; D is unresolved. V shed 5 bases and J shed 5 bases, with 15 bases lying between them. The CDR3 has 14 amino acids. The germline CDR1 and CDR2 sequences are MDHEN and SYDVKM. In DNA form, the CDR3 reads TGTGCCAGCAGTCCCCCGAAAAGCCGAACTGAAGCTTTCTTT. It specifies CASSPPKSRTEAFF.

This chain connects TRBV6-1 to TRBJ1-3; D not certain. V lost 2 bases and J lost 3, with 8 bases in between. This CDR3 is built from 14 residues. Germline V gives CDR1 MNHNS, CDR2 SASEGT. Here the CDR3 reads CASSEREGGNTIYF. The CDR3, as DNA: TGTGCCAGCAGTGAAAGGGAAGGTGGAAACACCATATATTTT.

This sequence joins TRBV7-8 and TRBJ2-5; D not resolved. The CDR3 is 15 residues long. V shed 7 bases and J shed 5 bases, with 20 bases lying between them. CDR1 SGHVS and CDR2 FQNEAQ come from the germline V gene. The CDR3 spells CASIKSLAKRETQYF. The CDR3, as DNA: TGTGCCAGCATCAAGAGTCTGGCAAAAAGGGAGACCCAGTACTTC.

The V gene is TRBV9, the J gene TRBJ1-3, with 7 bases that match TRBD1. J lost 3 bases, V lost 5 bases, and 5 bases had no gene match. Per germline, CDR1 SGDLS and CDR2 YYNGEE. The CDR3 covers 14 residues. The CDR3 nucleotides are TGTGCCAGCAGGCAGGGGGAATATGGAAACACCATATATTTT. It codes for CASRQGEYGNTIYF. Drawing the rest from reference TRBV9 and TRBJ1-3, the complete variable domain is DSGVTQTPKHLITATGQRVTLRCSPRSGDLSVYWYQQSLDQGLQFLIQYYNGEERAKGNILERFSAQQFPDLHSELNLSSLELGDSALYFCASRQGEYGNTIYFGEGSWLTVV.

This chain links TRBV27 with TRBJ2-3; D gene unclear. The CDR3 contains 14 residues. V gave up 7 bases and J gave up 4 bases, with 15 bases separating them. The germline V gene encodes CDR1 MNHEY and CDR2 SMNVEV (reference sequence). CDR3 protein: CASIITTEPDTQYF. The CDR3 DNA reads TGTGCCAGCATCATCACCACAGAACCAGATACGCAGTATTTT.

The V call is TRBV20-1, the J call TRBJ2-5; D perhaps matches TRBD2 (5 bases). V lost 3 bases, J lost 5 bases, and 16 bases lay in between. The CDR3 length is 14 residues. Germline V CDR1 and CDR2: DFQATT, SNEGSKA (reference sequence). The DNA for the CDR3 is TGCAGTGCTAGTAGTGTGGGAGCGGAGGAGACCCAGTACTTC. It encodes CSASSVGAEETQYF.

Here the CDR3 reads CASSQERGLIGNTIYF. Here the CDR3 DNA reads TGCGCCAGCAGCCAAGAACGGGGGCTTATTGGAAACACCATATATTTT. The rearrangement uses TRBV4-1 and TRBJ1-3; perhaps TRBD1 as D (6 bases). Per germline, CDR1 MGHRA and CDR2 YSYEKL. V was cut by 0 bases and J by 3 bases, with 12 bases left in between. This CDR3 has 16 residues.

V is TRBV11-1 and J is TRBJ1-1; no clear D gene. This CDR3 has 13 amino acids. From germline, CDR1 is SGHAT and CDR2 FQDESV (reference sequence). V lost 3 bases to trimming and J lost 2 bases, with 7 bases between them. The CDR3 spells CASSFRPNTEAFF. The CDR3 nucleotides read TGTGCCAGCAGCTTCCGGCCCAACACTGAAGCTTTCTTT.